This paragraph covers one T cell receptor (beta chain) sequence. Antigen unknown. CDR3 length: 15 amino acids. CDR1 is MNHEY, CDR2 SVGEGT, per germline. V was pared by 0 bases and J by 2 bases, with 11 bases between. The data derive from a study of tissue T cells after allogeneic stem cell transplantation. Study context: Pathologist H&E review favored samples with visible lymphocytes for sequencing among multiple samples.

Findings and caveats of the study: Shared clones across patients were few; motif clustering revealed tissue-specific shared signatures. Anatomically similar tissues had similar TCR repertoires within each patient.

The table came from immunoSEQ multiplex PCR; TCRdb's copy has only in-frame clones and leaves some out. The data hold about 9,800 clones, with approximately 59% observed a single time. The clonotype comes from a woman aged 18-50 years with breast cancer. The sequencing here drew on tissue from the ileum, taken at autopsy. The chain joins TRBV6-2 or TRBV6-3 to TRBJ2-7, with a tentative D call TRBD1 (6 bases). The CDR3 loop reads CASSYSSPGAYEQYF. The CDR3 DNA sequence: TGTGCCAGCAGTTACTCGAGTCCAGGGGCCTACGAGCAGTACTTC.